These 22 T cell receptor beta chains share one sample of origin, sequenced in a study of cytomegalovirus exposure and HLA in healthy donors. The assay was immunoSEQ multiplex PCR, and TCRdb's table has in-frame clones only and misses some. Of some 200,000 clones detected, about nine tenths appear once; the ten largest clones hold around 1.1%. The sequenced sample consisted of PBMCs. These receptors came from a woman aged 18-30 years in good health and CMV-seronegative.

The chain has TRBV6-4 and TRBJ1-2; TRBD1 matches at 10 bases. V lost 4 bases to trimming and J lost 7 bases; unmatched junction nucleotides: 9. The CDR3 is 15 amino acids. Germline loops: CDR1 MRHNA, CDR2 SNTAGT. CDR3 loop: CASSGQTGGWTGYTF. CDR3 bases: TGTGCCAGCAGTGGCCAGACAGGGGGCTGGACTGGCTACACCTTC.

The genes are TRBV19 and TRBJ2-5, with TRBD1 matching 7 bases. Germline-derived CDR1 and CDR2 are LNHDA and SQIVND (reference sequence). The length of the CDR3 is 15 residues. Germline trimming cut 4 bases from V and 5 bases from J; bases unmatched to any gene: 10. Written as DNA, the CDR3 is TGTGCCAGTAGTAATGGCGGCAGGGGGATTGAGACCCAGTACTTC. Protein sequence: CASSNGGRGIETQYF.

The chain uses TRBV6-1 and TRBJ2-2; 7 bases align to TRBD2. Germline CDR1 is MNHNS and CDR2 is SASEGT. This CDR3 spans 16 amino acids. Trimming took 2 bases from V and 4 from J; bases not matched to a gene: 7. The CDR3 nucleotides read TGTGCCAGCAGTGAAATCGGGGGGTTGAGCACCGGGGAGCTGTTTTTT. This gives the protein CASSEIGGLSTGELFF.

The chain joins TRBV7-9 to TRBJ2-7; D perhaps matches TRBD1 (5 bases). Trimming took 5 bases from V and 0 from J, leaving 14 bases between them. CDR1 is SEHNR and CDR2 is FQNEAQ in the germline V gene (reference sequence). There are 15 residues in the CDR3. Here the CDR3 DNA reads TGTGCCAGCAGCGCCACCAGGGTGAACTCCTACGAGCAGTACTTC. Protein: CASSATRVNSYEQYF.

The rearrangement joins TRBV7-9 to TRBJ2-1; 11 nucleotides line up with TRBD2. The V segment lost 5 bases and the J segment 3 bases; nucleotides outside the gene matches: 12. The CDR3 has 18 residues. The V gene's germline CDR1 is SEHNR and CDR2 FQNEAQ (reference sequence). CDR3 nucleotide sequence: TGTGCCAGCAGCGGGCCCCCCCGACTAGCGGGAAACTACAATGAGCAGTTCTTC. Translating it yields CASSGPPRLAGNYNEQFF.

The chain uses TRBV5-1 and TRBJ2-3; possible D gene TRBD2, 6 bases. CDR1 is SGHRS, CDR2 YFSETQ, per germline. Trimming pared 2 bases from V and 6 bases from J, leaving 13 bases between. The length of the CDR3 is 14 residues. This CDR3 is CASSFGQGGDTQYF. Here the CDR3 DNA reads TGCGCCAGCAGCTTCGGGCAGGGAGGCGATACGCAGTATTTT.

In nucleotides, the CDR3 is TGTGCCAGCTCACCACCTGGACAGCACACAGATACGCAGTATTTT. As protein: CASSPPGQHTDTQYF. The genes are TRBV18 and TRBJ2-3; the D gene is possibly TRBD1 (6 bases). V was cut by 0 bases and J by 2 bases, with 9 bases left in between. This CDR3 has 15 amino acids. Germline CDR1 and CDR2: KGHSH and LQKENI.

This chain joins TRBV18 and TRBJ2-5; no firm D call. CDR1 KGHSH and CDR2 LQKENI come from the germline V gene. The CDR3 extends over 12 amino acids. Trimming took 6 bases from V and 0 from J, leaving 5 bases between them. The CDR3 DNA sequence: TGTGCCAGCTCTCTGTACCAAGAGACCCAGTACTTC. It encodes CASSLYQETQYF.

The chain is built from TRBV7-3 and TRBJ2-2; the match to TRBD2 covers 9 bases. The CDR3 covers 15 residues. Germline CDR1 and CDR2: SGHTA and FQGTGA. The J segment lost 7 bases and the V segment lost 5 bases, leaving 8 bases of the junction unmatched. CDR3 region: CASSPSGRNGGELFF. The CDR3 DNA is TGTGCCAGCAGCCCCAGCGGGAGGAACGGCGGGGAGCTGTTTTTT.

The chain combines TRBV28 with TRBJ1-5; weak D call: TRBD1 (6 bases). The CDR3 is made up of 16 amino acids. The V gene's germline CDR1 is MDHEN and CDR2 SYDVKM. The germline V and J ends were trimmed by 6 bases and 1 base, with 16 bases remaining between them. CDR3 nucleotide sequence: TGTGCCAGCAGCGGATACAGGGTTCTAAGCAATCAGCCCCAGCATTTT. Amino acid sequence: CASSGYRVLSNQPQHF.

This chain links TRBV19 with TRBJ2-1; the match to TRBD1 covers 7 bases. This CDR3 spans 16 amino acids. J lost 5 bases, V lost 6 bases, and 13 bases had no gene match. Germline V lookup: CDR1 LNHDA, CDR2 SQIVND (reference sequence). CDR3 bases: TGTGCCAGTAGCAACGTAGGTCGGGACAGAAACAATGAGCAGTTCTTC. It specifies CASSNVGRDRNNEQFF.

In DNA form, the CDR3 reads TGTGCCAGCAGCTTAGGGACAGGGGTATCTACCGGGGAGCTGTTTTTT. The encoded protein is CASSLGTGVSTGELFF. V usage is TRBV5-4 and J usage is TRBJ2-2, with 10 positions matching TRBD1. Germline V gene data show CDR1 as SGHNT and CDR2 as YYREEE (reference sequence). J lost 5 bases, V lost 2 bases, and 6 bases had no gene match. This CDR3 is 16 amino acids long.

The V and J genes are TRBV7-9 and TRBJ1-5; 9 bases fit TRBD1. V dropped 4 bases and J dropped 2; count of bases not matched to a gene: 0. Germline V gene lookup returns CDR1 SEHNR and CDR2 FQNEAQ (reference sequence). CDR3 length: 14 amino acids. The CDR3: CASSWTGGNQPQHF. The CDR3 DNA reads TGTGCCAGCAGCTGGACAGGGGGCAATCAGCCCCAGCATTTT.

The CDR3 here is CASSESVGSGRYEQYF. DNA for the CDR3: TGCGCCAGCAGTGAGTCGGTCGGTAGCGGGAGATACGAGCAGTACTTC. The rearrangement joins TRBV10-1 to TRBJ2-7; 9 nucleotides agree with TRBD2. The V segment lost 0 bases and the J segment 4 bases; nucleotides outside the gene matches: 7. This CDR3 has 16 residues. From germline, CDR1 is WNHNN and CDR2 SYGVQD (reference sequence).

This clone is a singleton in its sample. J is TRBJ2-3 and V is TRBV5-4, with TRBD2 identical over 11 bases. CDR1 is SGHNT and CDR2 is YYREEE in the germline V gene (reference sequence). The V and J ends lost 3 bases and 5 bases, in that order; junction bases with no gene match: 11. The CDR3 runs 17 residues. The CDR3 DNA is TGTGCCAGCAGCTGGACCCCACTAGCGGGAGTGGAAGATACGCAGTATTTT. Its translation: CASSWTPLAGVEDTQYF.

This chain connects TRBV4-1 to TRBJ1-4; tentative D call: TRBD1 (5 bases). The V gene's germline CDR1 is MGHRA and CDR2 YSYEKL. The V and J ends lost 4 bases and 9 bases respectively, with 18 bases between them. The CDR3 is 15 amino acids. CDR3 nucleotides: TGCGCCAGCAGCCTACCCCAGGGCAGGGCGAAAAAACTGTTTTTT. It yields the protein CASSLPQGRAKKLFF.

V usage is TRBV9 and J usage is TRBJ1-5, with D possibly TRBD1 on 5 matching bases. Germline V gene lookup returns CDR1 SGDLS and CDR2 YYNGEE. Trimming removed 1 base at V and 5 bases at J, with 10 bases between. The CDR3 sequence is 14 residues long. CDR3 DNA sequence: TGTGCCAGCAGCGTAAACGACAGAGATCAGCCCCAGCATTTT. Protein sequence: CASSVNDRDQPQHF.

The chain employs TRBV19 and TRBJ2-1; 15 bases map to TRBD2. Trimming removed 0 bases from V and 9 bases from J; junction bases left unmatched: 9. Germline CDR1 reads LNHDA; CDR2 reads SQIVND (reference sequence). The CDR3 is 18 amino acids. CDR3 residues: CASSIDSGGLAGGSEQFF. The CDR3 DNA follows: TGTGCCAGTAGTATAGATTCCGGTGGACTAGCGGGAGGGAGTGAGCAGTTCTTC.

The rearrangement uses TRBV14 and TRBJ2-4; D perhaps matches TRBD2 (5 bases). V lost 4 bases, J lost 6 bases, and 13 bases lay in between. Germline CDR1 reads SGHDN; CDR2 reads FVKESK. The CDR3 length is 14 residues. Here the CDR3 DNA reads TGTGCCAGCAGCCTCCAAGCGGCAGTAAACATTCAGTACTTC. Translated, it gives CASSLQAAVNIQYF.

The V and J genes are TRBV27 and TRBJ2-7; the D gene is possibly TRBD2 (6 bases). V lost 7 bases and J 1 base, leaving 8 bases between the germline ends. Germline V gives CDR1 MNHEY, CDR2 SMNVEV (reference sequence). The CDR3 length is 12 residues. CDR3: CASTGESYEQYF. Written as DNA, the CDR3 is TGTGCCAGCACGGGGGAATCCTACGAGCAGTACTTC.

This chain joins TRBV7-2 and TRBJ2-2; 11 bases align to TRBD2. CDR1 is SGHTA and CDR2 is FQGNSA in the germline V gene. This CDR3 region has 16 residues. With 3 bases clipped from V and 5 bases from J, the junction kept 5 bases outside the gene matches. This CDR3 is CASSFLGTSGTGELFF. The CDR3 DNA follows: TGTGCCAGCAGCTTCTTGGGGACTAGCGGAACCGGGGAGCTGTTTTTT.

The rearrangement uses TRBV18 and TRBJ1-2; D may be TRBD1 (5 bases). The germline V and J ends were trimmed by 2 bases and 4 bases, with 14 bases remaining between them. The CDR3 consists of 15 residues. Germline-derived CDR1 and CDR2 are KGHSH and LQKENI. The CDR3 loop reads CASSPGRNTGYGYTF. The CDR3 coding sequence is TGTGCCAGCTCACCAGGAAGGAACACAGGCTATGGCTACACCTTC.